Sequencing of this TCR beta chain was carried out in a study of response to subunit inactivated influenza vaccine. Germline V gene lookup returns CDR1 DFQATT and CDR2 SNEGSKA (reference sequence). V lost 6 bases and J 1 base, leaving 16 bases between the germline ends. The CDR3 runs to 14 residues. MiXCR, applied by TCRdb to the RT-PCR reads, yields one record per CDR3 protein. The data hold about 500,000 distinct CDR3 sequences, with about 15% observed a single time. This clonotype has only a few counts. The sequencing used CD4+ T cells sorted from PBMCs, collected roughly 24 months after vaccination. This sequence originates from a man aged 50 to 75 who received an inactivated influenza vaccine. This chain uses TRBV20-1 with TRBJ2-7; D unresolved. The CDR3 DNA reads TGCAGTGCCCTTGCCGGGCGAGCTTCCTACGAGCAGTACTTC. Protein: CSALAGRASYEQYF.